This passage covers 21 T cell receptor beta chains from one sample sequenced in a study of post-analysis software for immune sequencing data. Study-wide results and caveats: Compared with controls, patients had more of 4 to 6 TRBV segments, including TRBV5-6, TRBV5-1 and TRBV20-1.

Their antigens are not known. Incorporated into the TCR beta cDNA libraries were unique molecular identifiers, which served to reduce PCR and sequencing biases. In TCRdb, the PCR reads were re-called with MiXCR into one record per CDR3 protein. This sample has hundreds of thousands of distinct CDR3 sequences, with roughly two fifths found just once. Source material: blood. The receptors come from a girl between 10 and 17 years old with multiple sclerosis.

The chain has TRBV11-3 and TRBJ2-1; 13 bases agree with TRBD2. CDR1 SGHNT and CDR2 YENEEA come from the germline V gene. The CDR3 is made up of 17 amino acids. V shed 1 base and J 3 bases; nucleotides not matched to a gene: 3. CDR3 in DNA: TGTGCCAGCAGCTTAGGGACTAGCGGGAGTTACTACAATGAGCAGTTCTTC. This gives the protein CASSLGTSGSYYNEQFF.

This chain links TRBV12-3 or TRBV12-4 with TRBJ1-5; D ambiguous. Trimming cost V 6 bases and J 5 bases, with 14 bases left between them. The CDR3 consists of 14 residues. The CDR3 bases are TGTGCCAGCAGCCGGGGTCCGCGGGATCAGCCCCAGCATTTT. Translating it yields CASSRGPRDQPQHF.

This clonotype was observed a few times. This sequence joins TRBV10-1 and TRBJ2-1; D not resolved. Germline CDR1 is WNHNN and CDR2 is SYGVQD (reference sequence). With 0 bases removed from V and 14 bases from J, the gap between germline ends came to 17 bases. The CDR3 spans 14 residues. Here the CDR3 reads CASSESTPPWKEFF. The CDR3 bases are TGCGCCAGCAGTGAGTCGACGCCCCCCTGGAAGGAGTTCTTC.

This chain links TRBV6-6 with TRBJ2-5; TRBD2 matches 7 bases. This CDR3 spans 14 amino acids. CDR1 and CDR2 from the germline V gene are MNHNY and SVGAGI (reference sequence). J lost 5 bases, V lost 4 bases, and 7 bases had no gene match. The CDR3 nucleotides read TGTGCCAGCAGTTTGGAGCGGGGCCGGGAGACCCAGTACTTC. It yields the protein CASSLERGRETQYF.

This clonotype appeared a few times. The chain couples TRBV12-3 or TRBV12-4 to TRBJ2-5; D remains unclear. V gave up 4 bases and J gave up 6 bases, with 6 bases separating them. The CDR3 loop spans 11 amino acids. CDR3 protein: CASSSKKTQYF. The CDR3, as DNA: TGTGCCAGCAGTTCGAAGAAGACCCAGTACTTC.

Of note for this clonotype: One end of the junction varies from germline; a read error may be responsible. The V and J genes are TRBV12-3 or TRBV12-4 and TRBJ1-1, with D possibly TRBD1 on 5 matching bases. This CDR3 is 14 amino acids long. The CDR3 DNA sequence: TGTGCCGGCAGTTTAGCCCTAAGGGGCACTGAAGCTTTCTTT. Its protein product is CAGSLALRGTEAFF.

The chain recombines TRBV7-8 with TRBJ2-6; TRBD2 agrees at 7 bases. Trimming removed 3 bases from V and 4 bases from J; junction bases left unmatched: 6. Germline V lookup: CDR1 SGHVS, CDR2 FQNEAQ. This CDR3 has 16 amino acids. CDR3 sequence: CASSLEAGVGANVLTF. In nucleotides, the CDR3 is TGTGCCAGCAGCTTGGAGGCGGGAGTAGGGGCCAACGTCCTGACTTTC.

CDR3 in DNA: TGCGCCAGCAGCTACGGAGGGGGAGGCTATGGCTACACCTTC. Protein: CASSYGGGGYGYTF. The rearrangement links TRBV5-1 to TRBJ1-2, with TRBD1 as a possible D gene (6 bases). There are 14 residues in the CDR3. V dropped 3 bases and J dropped 4 bases, with 13 bases sitting between them. Germline V gene sequence: CDR1 SGHRS, CDR2 YFSETQ.

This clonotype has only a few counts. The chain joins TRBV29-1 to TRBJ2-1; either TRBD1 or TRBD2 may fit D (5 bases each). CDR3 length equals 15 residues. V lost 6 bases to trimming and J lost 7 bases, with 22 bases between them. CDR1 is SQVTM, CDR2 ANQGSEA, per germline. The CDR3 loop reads CSVPPGQGRRNEQFF. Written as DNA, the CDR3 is TGCAGCGTCCCACCGGGGCAGGGCCGTCGGAATGAGCAGTTCTTC.

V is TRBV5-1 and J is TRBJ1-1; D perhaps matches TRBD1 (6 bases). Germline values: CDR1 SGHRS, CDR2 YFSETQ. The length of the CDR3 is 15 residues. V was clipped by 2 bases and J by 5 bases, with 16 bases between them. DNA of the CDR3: TGCGCCAGCAGCTTCGAGACAGGTTCGGATACTGAAGCTTTCTTT. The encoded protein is CASSFETGSDTEAFF.

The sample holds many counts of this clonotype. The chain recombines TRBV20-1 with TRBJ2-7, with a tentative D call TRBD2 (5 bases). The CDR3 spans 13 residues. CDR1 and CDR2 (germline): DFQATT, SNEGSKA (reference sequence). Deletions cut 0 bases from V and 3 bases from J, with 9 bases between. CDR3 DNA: TGCAGTGCTAGAGAGCGAGCGGACTACGAGCAGTACTTC. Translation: CSARERADYEQYF.

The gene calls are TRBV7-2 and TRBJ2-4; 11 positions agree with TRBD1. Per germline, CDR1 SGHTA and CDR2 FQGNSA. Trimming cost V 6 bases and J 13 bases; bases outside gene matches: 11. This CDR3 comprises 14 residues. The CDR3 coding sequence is TGTGCCAGCAGATCCGGACAGGGGGCGGGTGAGCAGTACTTC. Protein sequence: CASRSGQGAGEQYF.

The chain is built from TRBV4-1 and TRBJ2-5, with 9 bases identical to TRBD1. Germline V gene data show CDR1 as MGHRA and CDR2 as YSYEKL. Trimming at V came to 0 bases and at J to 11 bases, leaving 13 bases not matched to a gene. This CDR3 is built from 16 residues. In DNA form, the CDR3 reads TGCGCCAGCAGCCAAGACACAGGGACAGGGCGGAGAGGGCAGTACTTC. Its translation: CASSQDTGTGRRGQYF.

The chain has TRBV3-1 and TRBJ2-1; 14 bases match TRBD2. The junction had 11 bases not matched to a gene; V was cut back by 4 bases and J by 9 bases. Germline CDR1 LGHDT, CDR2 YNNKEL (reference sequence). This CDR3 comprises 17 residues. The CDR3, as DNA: TGTGCCAGCAGCCTCAACCGGAGACTAGCGGGAGGGAGTGAGCAGTTCTTC. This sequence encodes CASSLNRRLAGGSEQFF.

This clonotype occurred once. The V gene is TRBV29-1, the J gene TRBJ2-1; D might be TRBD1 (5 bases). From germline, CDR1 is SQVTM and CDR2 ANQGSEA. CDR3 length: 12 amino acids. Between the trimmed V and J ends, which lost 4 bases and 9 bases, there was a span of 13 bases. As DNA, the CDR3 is TGCAGCGTTGCTCAGGGTATCGGTGAGCAGTTCTTC. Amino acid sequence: CSVAQGIGEQFF.

CDR3 nucleotide sequence: TGTGCCAGCGGAAATCTCGGGGGAGGGCCCTATGGCTACACCTTC. Translation gives CASGNLGGGPYGYTF. The rearrangement links TRBV28 to TRBJ1-2, with D perhaps matching TRBD1 (5 bases). Trimming removed 8 bases from V and 4 bases from J, with 20 bases in between. The CDR3 contains 15 residues. CDR1 MDHEN and CDR2 SYDVKM come from the germline V gene.

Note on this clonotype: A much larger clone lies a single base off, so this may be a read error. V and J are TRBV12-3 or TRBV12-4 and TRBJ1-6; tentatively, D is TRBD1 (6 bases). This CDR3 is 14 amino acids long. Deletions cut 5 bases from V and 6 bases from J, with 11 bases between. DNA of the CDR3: TGTGCCAGCAGTATGACAGGAGGTAATTCACCCCTCCACTTT. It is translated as CASSMTGGNSPLHF.

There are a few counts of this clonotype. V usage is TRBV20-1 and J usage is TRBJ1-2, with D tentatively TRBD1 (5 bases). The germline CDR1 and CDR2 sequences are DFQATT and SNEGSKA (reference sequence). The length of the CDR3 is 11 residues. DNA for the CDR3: TGCAGAATGGGGCGAAACTATGGCTACACCTTC. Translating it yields CRMGRNYGYTF.

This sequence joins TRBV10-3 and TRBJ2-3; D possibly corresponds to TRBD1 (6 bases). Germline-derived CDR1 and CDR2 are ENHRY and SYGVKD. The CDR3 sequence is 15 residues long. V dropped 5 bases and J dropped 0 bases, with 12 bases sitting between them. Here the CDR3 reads CAISSRDTSTDTQYF. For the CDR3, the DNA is TGTGCCATCAGTAGCCGGGACACTAGCACAGATACGCAGTATTTT.

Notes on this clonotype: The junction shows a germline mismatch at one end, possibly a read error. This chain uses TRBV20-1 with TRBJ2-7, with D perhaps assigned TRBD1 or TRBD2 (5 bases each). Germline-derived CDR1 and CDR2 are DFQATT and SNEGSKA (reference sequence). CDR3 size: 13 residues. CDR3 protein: CNARGDRAYEQYF. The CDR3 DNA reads TGCAATGCTAGAGGGGACCGGGCCTACGAGCAGTACTTC.

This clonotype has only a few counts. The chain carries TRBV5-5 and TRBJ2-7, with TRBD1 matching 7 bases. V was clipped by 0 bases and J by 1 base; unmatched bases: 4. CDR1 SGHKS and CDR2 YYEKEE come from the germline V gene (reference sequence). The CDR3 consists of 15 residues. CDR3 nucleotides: TGTGCCAGCAGCTTGGTGGTCAGGGGGTCCTACGAGCAGTACTTC. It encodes CASSLVVRGSYEQYF.